A selection of T cell receptor beta chains follows, all from one sample in a study of shared clonotypes between healthy human individuals. Assay: immunoSEQ multiplex PCR; the TCRdb copy retains only in-frame clones and omits some. The repertoire holds about 1.9 million clones, with around 93% as singletons. Sequenced input: naive CD8+ T cells from PBMCs. The receptor source for this set is a man younger than 35 in good health. Some clones in this sample may be carry-over from other donors' samples. Both conserved end residues are part of each CDR3. The order of the fields is J gene, clone size, D gene, V gene, CDR3 DNA, CDR3 protein. D genes are given only for firm matches. Expanded clones are given a class, and other clones once, few, many or no size at all.

TRBJ1-4 - - TRBV6-5 TGTGCCAGCAGTTACTTGGTTGTGCTGAGTAATGAAAAACTGTTTTTT CASSYLVVLSNEKLFF
TRBJ1-4 - TRBD1 TRBV5-6 TGTGCCAGCAGCTCTGGGACAGGACCTAAACTGTTTTTT CASSSGTGPKLFF
TRBJ1-1 - TRBD1 TRBV14 TGTGCCAGCAGCCAGGGACAGCAGATGAACACTGAAGCTTTCTTT CASSQGQQMNTEAFF
TRBJ1-1 - - TRBV19 TGTGCCAGTAGCCCGCGATGGGACACTGAAGCTTTCTTT CASSPRWDTEAFF
TRBJ2-7 once TRBD1 TRBV5-1 TGCGCCAGCAGCCTCTACCTATCCGGCCCAGGGGGCAACGAGCAGTACTTC CASSLYLSGPGGNEQYF
TRBJ1-1 - TRBD1 TRBV7-9 TGTGCCAGCAGCCTCGGACAGGGGGCTTTCACTGAAGCTTTCTTT CASSLGQGAFTEAFF
TRBJ2-7 - - TRBV18 TGTGCCAGCTCACCCGGACATTTCTACGAGCAGTACTTC CASSPGHFYEQYF
TRBJ2-7 - - TRBV5-6 TGTGCCAGCAGCTGGGACGGGGACCCCTACGAGCAGTACTTC CASSWDGDPYEQYF
TRBJ1-1 - TRBD1 TRBV9 TGTGCCAGCAGCCCCAGGGGGGTCCAGCTATCTATGGGTGCTGAAGCTTTCTTT CASSPRGVQLSMGAEAFF
TRBJ2-1 - TRBD2 TRBV27 TGTGCCAGCAGTTATAGCGGGTACAATGAGCAGTTCTTC CASSYSGYNEQFF
TRBJ2-7 - TRBD2 TRBV5-6 TGTGCCAGCAGCTTGGCTAGCGGGACCTACGAGCAGTACTTC CASSLASGTYEQYF
TRBJ1-4 - - TRBV10-3 TGTGCCATCAGTGCGTCGTTGGACAGTTTTGAAAAACTGTTTTTT CAISASLDSFEKLFF
TRBJ1-5 - TRBD1 TRBV2 TGTGCCAGCAGCGGGACAGGGGGAGGTCAGCCCCAGCATTTT CASSGTGGGQPQHF
TRBJ1-5 - - TRBV28 TGTGCCAGCAGTTTACCTAATGCAGGGGCATATCAGCCCCAGCATTTT CASSLPNAGAYQPQHF
TRBJ2-7 - TRBD2 TRBV7-9 TGTGCCAGCAGCTGGATGAGCGGGGGATCCTACGAGCAGTACTTC CASSWMSGGSYEQYF
TRBJ2-3 - TRBD1 TRBV19 TGTGCCAGTAGTCGACCCGGGACAGGGGGACCAGATACGCAGTATTTT CASSRPGTGGPDTQYF
TRBJ1-2 - TRBD1 TRBV7-6 TGTGCCAGCAGCCCAAGACAGGGGATCGTCGGTGGCTACACCTTC CASSPRQGIVGGYTF
TRBJ2-1 - - TRBV29-1 TGCAGCGTTGATTCTGGGCAGGGTACGTTGGAGTTCTTC CSVDSGQGTLEFF
TRBJ2-3 - - TRBV4-3 TGCGCCAGCAGCCGACTCAGCCATGGGGTAGATACGCAGTATTTT CASSRLSHGVDTQYF
TRBJ2-7 - TRBD2 TRBV7-8 TGTGCCAGCAGCCCCCCACGGGGGGGATCCTACGAGCAGTACTTC CASSPPRGGSYEQYF
TRBJ2-1 - - TRBV19 TGTGCCAGTAGTATAAGGGTAGATGAGCAGTTCTTC CASSIRVDEQFF
TRBJ2-5 - - TRBV7-2 TGTGCCAGCAGCTGGGGGATCTCGGGGGAGACCCAGTACTTC CASSWGISGETQYF
TRBJ2-7 - - TRBV28 TGTGCCAGCAGTGCCCAGCGGGCCGAACCCTACGAGCAGTACTTC CASSAQRAEPYEQYF
TRBJ2-2 - - TRBV27 TGTGCCAGCAGTTTGAGGGGCACCGGGGAGCTGTTTTTT CASSLRGTGELFF
TRBJ1-2 - - TRBV5-6 TGTGCCAGCAGCGAGCTTGTAGGGGCTATCTATGGCTACACCTTC CASSELVGAIYGYTF
TRBJ2-7 - TRBD1 TRBV27 TGTGCCAGCAGTTTATTCGGGACAGGGGAATACGAGCAGTACTTC CASSLFGTGEYEQYF
TRBJ2-1 - - TRBV27 TGTGCCAGCTCCACGGGGGGCATATGGAATGAGCAGTTCTTC CASSTGGIWNEQFF
TRBJ2-5 - - TRBV5-4 TGTGCCAGCAGCTTTTCCCGGGAAGAGACCCAGTACTTC CASSFSREETQYF
TRBJ2-7 - - TRBV5-1 TGCGCCAGCAGCTCCCGGGGGGCACAGGGAACCTACGAGCAGTACTTC CASSSRGAQGTYEQYF
TRBJ1-1 - - TRBV5-4 TGTGCCAGCAGCCCACCGACCCTCCGCAGGGACGATGAAGCTTTCTTT CASSPPTLRRDDEAFF
TRBJ2-7 - - TRBV28 TGTGCCAGCAGCACCGCAGGACTGGCTTCCTACGAGCAGTACTTC CASSTAGLASYEQYF
TRBJ2-2 - - TRBV28 TGTGCCAGCAGTTTATTAAACTTAGAAGACACCTCGAACACCGGGGAGCTGTTTTTT CASSLLNLEDTSNTGELFF
TRBJ1-1 - - TRBV4-3 TGCGCCAGCAGCGCGGGGGGTGAGCTCACTGAAGCTTTCTTT CASSAGGELTEAFF
TRBJ2-7 - TRBD2 TRBV28 TGTGCCAGCAGTATCCTAGCGGGGACTAACTACGAGCAGTACTTC CASSILAGTNYEQYF
TRBJ2-3 - - TRBV14 TGTGCCAGCAGCCAAGGCGTCACGAGGACAGATACGCAGTATTTT CASSQGVTRTDTQYF
TRBJ2-7 - - TRBV28 TGTGCCAGCAGCCCCCTCGGGAGACGGGAGAATTGCGAGCAGTACTTC CASSPLGRRENCEQYF
TRBJ2-1 - TRBD2 TRBV11-2 TGTGCCAGCAGCTTAGCGGGGGGTGAGCAGTTCTTC CASSLAGGEQFF
TRBJ2-3 - TRBD2 TRBV28 TGTGCCAGCAGTCCCGAATCTAGCGGGAGGAACACAGATACGCAGTATTTT CASSPESSGRNTDTQYF
TRBJ2-7 once TRBD1 TRBV28 TGTGCCAGCACCCGAGGGGGCCCCTACGAGCAGTACTTC CASTRGGPYEQYF
TRBJ2-7 once TRBD2 TRBV15 TGTGCCACCAGCAGAGCCGGGACTAGGTTCAGCGAGCAGTACTTC CATSRAGTRFSEQYF
TRBJ1-5 - - TRBV5-6 TGTGCCAGCAGCTTTTGGATGGCCACAGCTACTAGTATGGAGCCCCAGCATTTT CASSFWMATATSMEPQHF
TRBJ2-1 - TRBD2 TRBV27 TGTGCCAGCTCCTTCCGGGGACTAGCGGGTAACAATGAGCAGTTCTTC CASSFRGLAGNNEQFF
TRBJ2-2 few - TRBV6-4 TGTGCCAGCAGTGATGCCGGGGAGCTGTTTTTT CASSDAGELFF
TRBJ2-1 - TRBD2 TRBV7-6 TGTGCCAGCAGCTTAACTAGCGGGAGGGCCCCCCTTTACAATGAGCAGTTCTTC CASSLTSGRAPLYNEQFF
TRBJ2-7 once - TRBV27 TGTGCCAGCAGGCCGGCCGGGGGTTCATACGAGCAGTACTTC CASRPAGGSYEQYF
TRBJ2-3 - - TRBV7-2 TGTGCCAGCAGCCCGCGGACTGGCGGTCGCACAGATACGCAGTATTTT CASSPRTGGRTDTQYF
TRBJ1-2 - - TRBV6-1 TGTGCCAGCAGTGGCGGACTTTACGCCGGCTACACCTTC CASSGGLYAGYTF
TRBJ2-1 - - TRBV27 TGTGCCAGCAGTCCCAGAGGACGGTCTCCACTTAACAATGAGCAGTTCTTC CASSPRGRSPLNNEQFF
TRBJ1-1 - - TRBV28 TGTGCCAGCAGATCCTTAGGGCTCACTGAAGCTTTCTTT CASRSLGLTEAFF
TRBJ2-7 - - TRBV6-6 TGTGCCAGCCTGGACAACTCCTACGAGCAGTACTTC CASLDNSYEQYF
TRBJ2-7 - - TRBV6-1 TGTGCCAGCAGTGAAGCACGGGGGTGGAGCTCCTACGAGCAGTACTTC CASSEARGWSSYEQYF
TRBJ1-1 - - TRBV9 TGTGCCAGCAGCGTAGTTTCAGCGAACACTGAAGCTTTCTTT CASSVVSANTEAFF
TRBJ2-3 - TRBD1 TRBV7-9 TGTGCCAGCAGCCCCCCAGGGGGTTTATGGACAGATACGCAGTATTTT CASSPPGGLWTDTQYF
TRBJ2-7 - TRBD1 TRBV7-9 TGTGCCACCCAGCCCTTGGACAGGGGTACCTACGAGCAGTACTTC CATQPLDRGTYEQYF
TRBJ2-7 - TRBD2 TRBV7-8 TGTGCCAGCACCCCCGGGACTAGCGGGCGTCTAGACGAGCAGTACTTC CASTPGTSGRLDEQYF
TRBJ2-2 once TRBD2 TRBV29-1 TGCAGCGACCACGAGCGGCGGGAGACGAACACCGGGGAGCTGTTTTTT CSDHERRETNTGELFF
TRBJ2-1 - - TRBV27 TGTGCCAGCAGGCTAGACGGCTACAATGAGCAGTTCTTC CASRLDGYNEQFF